The clone carrying this T cell receptor (beta chain) was seen a handful of times. The data were taken from a study of blood T cell repertoires in COVID-19. Study background: Acute-phase and convalescent COVID-19 samples originated in the United States, Italy and Spain. Sources were T cells, B-cell-depleted T cells, or PBMCs; the material itself was cDNA or gDNA.

J gave up 3 bases and V 2 bases, and 4 bases lay outside the gene matches. The CDR3 is 15 residues long. The germline gives CDR1 SEHNR, CDR2 FQNEAQ (reference sequence). Authors' data handling: Nucleated cell number was recorded as an estimate derived from reference gene primer amplification. Assay: immunoSEQ multiplex PCR; the TCRdb copy retains only in-frame clones and omits some. The V and J calls and clone size are taken from that table; D and trimming were inferred from the DNA. The data hold tens of thousands of clones, with around nine tenths observed a single time. Sequences were obtained from peripheral blood. This chain connects TRBV7-9 to TRBJ2-7; 10 nucleotides agree with TRBD1. The source of this sequence is a man in his fifties or sixties with active COVID-19. In nucleotides, the CDR3 is TGTGCCAGCAGCTTAACCGGGACAGGGGACTACGAGCAGTACTTC. It is translated as CASSLTGTGDYEQYF.